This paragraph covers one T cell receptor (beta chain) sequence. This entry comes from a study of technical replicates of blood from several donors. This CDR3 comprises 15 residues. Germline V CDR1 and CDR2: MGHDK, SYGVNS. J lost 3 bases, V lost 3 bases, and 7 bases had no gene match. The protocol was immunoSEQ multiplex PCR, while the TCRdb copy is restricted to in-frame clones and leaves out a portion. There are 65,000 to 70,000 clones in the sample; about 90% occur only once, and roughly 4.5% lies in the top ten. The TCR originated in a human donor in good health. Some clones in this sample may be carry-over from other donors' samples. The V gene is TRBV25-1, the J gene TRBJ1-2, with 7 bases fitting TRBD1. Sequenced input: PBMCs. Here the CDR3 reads CASSDNPTGHYGYTF. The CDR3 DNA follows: TGTGCCAGCAGTGATAACCCGACAGGGCACTATGGCTACACCTTC.